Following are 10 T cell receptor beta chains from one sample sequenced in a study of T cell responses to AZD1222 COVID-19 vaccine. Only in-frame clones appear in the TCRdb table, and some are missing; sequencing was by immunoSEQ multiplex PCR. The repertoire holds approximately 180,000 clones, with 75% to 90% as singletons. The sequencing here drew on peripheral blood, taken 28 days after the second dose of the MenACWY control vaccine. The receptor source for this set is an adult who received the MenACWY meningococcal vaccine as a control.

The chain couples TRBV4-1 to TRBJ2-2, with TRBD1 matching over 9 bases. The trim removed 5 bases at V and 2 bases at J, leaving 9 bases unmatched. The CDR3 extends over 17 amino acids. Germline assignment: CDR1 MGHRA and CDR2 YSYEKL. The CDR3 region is CASSYHTDRGNTGELFF. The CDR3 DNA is TGCGCCAGCAGCTATCATACGGACAGGGGTAACACCGGGGAGCTGTTTTTT.

The CDR3 loop is CASITAYHGTEAFF. The CDR3 DNA reads as TGTGCCAGCATTACAGCGTACCATGGTACTGAAGCTTTCTTT. V and J are TRBV28 and TRBJ1-1; D gene ambiguous. Trimming pared 7 bases from V and 5 bases from J, leaving 17 bases between. This CDR3 spans 14 amino acids. In germline, CDR1 is MDHEN, CDR2 SYDVKM.

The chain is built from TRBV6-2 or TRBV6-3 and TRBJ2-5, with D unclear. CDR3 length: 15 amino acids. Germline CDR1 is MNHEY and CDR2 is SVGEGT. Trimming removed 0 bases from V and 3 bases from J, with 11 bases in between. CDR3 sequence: CASSYSKSSKETQYF. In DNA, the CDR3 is TGTGCCAGCAGTTACTCAAAGTCCTCTAAAGAGACCCAGTACTTC.

CDR3 loop: CASSNLHAGTEAFF. In DNA, the CDR3 is TGTGCCAGCAGCAACCTACATGCTGGCACTGAAGCTTTCTTT. This chain joins TRBV27 and TRBJ1-1; D is undetermined. In germline, CDR1 is MNHEY, CDR2 SMNVEV (reference sequence). Trimming pared 6 bases from V and 4 bases from J, leaving 15 bases between. The CDR3 extends over 14 amino acids.

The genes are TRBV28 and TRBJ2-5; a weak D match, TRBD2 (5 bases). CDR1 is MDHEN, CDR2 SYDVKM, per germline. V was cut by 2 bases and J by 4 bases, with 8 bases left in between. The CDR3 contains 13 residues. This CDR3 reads CASSLAGGETQYF. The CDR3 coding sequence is TGTGCCAGCAGTTTAGCGGGTGGAGAGACCCAGTACTTC.

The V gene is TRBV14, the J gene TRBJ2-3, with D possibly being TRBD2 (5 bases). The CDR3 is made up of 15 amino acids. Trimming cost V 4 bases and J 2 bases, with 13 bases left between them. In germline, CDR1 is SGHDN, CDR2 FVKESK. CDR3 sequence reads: CASSLLGGLTDTQYF. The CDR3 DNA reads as TGTGCCAGCAGCCTCTTGGGCGGGCTCACAGATACGCAGTATTTT.

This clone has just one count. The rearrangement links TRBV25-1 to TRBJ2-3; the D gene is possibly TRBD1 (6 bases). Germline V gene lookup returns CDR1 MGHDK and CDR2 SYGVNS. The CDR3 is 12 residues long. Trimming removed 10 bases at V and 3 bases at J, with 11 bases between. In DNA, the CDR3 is TGTGCCACCAGGGGCGGAACAGATACGCAGTATTTT. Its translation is CATRGGTDTQYF. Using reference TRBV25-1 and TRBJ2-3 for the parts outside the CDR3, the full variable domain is EADIYQTPRYLVIGTGKKITLECSQTMGHDKMYWYQQDPGMELHLIHYSYGVNSTEKGDLSSESTVSRIRTEHFPLTLESARPSHTSQYLCATRGGTDTQYFGPGTRLTVL.

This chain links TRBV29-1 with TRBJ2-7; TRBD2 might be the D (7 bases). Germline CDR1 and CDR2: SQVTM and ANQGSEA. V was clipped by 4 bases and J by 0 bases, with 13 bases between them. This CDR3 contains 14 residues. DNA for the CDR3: TGCAGCGTTGGGGGGCGGGAGAGCTCCTACGAGCAGTACTTC. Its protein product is CSVGGRESSYEQYF.

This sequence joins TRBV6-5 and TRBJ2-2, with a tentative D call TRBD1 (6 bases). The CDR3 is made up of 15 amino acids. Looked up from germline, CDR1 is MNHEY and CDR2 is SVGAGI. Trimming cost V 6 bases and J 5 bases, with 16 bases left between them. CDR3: CASRVRGPATGELFF. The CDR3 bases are TGTGCCAGCAGGGTCAGGGGTCCTGCGACCGGGGAGCTGTTTTTT.

CDR3 loop: CASTLGGARSYTEAFF. The CDR3, as DNA: TGTGCCAGCACCCTGGGTGGGGCGCGGAGCTACACTGAAGCTTTCTTT. This chain uses TRBV28 with TRBJ1-1, with D perhaps TRBD1 (5 bases). CDR3 length equals 16 residues. In germline, CDR1 is MDHEN, CDR2 SYDVKM. The V gene lost 7 bases and the J gene lost 3 bases, with 21 bases spanning the gap.